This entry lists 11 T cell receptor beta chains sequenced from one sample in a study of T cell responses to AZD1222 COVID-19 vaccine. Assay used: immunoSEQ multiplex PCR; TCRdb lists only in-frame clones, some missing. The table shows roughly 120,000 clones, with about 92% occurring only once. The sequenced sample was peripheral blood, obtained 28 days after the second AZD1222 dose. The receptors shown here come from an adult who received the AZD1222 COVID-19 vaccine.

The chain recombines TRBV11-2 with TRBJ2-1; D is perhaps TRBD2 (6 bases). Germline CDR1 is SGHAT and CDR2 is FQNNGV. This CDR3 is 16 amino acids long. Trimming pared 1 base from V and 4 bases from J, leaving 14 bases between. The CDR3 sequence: CASSLVGSRGYNEQFF. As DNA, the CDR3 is TGTGCCAGCAGCTTAGTAGGGTCGCGGGGTTACAATGAGCAGTTCTTC. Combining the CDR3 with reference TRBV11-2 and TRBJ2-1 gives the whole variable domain EAGVAQSPRYKIIEKRQSVAFWCNPISGHATLYWYQQILGQGPKLLIQFQNNGVVDDSQLPKDRFSAERLKGVDSTLKIQPAKLEDSAVYLCASSLVGSRGYNEQFFGPGTRLTVL.

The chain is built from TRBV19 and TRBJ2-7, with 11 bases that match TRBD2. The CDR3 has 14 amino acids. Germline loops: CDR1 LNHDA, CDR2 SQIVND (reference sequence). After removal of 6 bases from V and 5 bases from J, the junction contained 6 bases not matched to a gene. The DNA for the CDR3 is TGTGCCAGTAGGGAAACTAGCGGGAGCCACGAGCAGTACTTC. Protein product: CASRETSGSHEQYF.

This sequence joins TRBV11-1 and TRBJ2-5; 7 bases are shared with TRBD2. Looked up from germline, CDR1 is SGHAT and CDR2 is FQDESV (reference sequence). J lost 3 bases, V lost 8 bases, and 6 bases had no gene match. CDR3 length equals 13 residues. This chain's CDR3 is CASLRGGEETQYF. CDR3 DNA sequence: TGTGCCAGCCTCCGCGGGGGAGAAGAGACCCAGTACTTC. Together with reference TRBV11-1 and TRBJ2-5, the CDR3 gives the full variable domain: EAEVAQSPRYKITEKSQAVAFWCDPISGHATLYWYRQILGQGPELLVQFQDESVVDDSQLPKDRFSAERLKGVDSTLKIQPAELGDSAMYLCASLRGGEETQYFGPGTRLLVL.

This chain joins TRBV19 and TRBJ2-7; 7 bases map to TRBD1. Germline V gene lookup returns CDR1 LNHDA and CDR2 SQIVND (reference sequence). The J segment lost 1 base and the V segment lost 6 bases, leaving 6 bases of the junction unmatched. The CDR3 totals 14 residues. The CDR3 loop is CASSRTGLSYEQYF. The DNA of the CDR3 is TGTGCCAGTAGCCGGACAGGCCTTTCCTACGAGCAGTACTTC.

CDR3 in amino acids: CASGMGGNQPQHF. The CDR3 bases are TGTGCCAGCGGGATGGGGGGTAATCAGCCCCAGCATTTT. This chain joins TRBV7-9 and TRBJ1-5; D possibly corresponds to TRBD1 (5 bases). This CDR3 comprises 13 residues. The germline V and J ends were trimmed by 8 bases and 4 bases, with 12 bases remaining between them. CDR1 is SEHNR and CDR2 is FQNEAQ in the germline V gene (reference sequence).

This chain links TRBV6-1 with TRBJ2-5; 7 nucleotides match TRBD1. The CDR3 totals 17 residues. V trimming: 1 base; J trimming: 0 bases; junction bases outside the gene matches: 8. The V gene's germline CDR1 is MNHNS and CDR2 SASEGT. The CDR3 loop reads CASSEGPGGPDQETQYF. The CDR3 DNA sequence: TGTGCCAGCAGTGAAGGGCCAGGGGGACCGGACCAAGAGACCCAGTACTTC.

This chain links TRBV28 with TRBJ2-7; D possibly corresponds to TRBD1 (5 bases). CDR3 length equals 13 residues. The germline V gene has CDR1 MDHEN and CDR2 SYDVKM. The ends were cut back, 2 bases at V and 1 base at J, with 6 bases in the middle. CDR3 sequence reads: CASSLKGSYEQYF. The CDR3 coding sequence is TGTGCCAGCAGTTTAAAGGGGTCCTACGAGCAGTACTTC. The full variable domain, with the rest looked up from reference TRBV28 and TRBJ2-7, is DVKVTQSSRYLVKRTGEKVFLECVQDMDHENMFWYRQDPGLGLRLIYFSYDVKMKEKGDIPEGYSVSREKKERFSLILESASTNQTSMYLCASSLKGSYEQYFGPGTRLTVT.

The DNA for the CDR3 is TGTGCCAGTAGTCCCCTTCCTGGGTCCAGGACAGATACGCAGTATTTT. Residues: CASSPLPGSRTDTQYF. The rearrangement joins TRBV19 to TRBJ2-3; unclear D gene. This CDR3 has 16 residues. Germline CDR1 LNHDA, CDR2 SQIVND (reference sequence). The ends were cut back, 5 bases at V and 3 bases at J, with 18 bases in the middle. The full variable domain, with the rest looked up from reference TRBV19 and TRBJ2-3, is DGGITQSPKYLFRKEGQNVTLSCEQNLNHDAMYWYRQDPGQGLRLIYYSQIVNDFQKGDIAEGYSVSREKKESFPLTVTSAQKNPTAFYLCASSPLPGSRTDTQYFGPGTRLTVL.

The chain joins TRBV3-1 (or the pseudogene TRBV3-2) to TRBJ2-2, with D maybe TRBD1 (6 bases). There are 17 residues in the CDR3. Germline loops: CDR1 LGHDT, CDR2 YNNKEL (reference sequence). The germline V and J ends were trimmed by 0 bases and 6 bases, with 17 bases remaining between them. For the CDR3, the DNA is TGTGCCAGCAGCCAAGATCGATGGACAGACGGGCCCGGGGAGCTGTTTTTT. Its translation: CASSQDRWTDGPGELFF.

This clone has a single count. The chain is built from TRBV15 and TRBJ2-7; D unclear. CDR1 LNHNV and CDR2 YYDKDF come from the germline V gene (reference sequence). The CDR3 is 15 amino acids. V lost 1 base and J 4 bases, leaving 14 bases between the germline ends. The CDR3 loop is CATSRGPPRQYEQYF. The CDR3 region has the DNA TGTGCCACCAGCAGAGGACCCCCTCGCCAGTACGAGCAGTACTTC.

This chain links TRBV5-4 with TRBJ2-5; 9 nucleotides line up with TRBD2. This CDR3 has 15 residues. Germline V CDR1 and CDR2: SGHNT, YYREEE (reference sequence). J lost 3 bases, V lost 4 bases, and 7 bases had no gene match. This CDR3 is CASSLTSGPEETQYF. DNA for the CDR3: TGTGCCAGCAGCCTAACTAGCGGGCCCGAAGAGACCCAGTACTTC. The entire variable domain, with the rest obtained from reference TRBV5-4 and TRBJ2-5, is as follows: ETGVTQSPTHLIKTRGQQVTLRCSSQSGHNTVSWYQQALGQGPQFIFQYYREEENGRGNFPPRFSGLQFPNYSSELNVNALELDDSALYLCASSLTSGPEETQYFGPGTRLLVL.